This T cell receptor (beta chain) was captured by sequencing in a study of brain T cells in children with intractable seizures. General study results and limits: Pre- and post-surgery blood differed in depth, so pre-surgery absences may be undersampling.

Some clones are missing from TCRdb's copy, which holds only in-frame ones; the method was immunoSEQ multiplex PCR. The sample records tens of thousands of clones, roughly 91% being singletons. The CDR3 covers 14 residues. Germline values: CDR1 KGHDR, CDR2 SFDVKD. Trimming stripped 0 bases from V and 8 bases from J, with 9 bases between. Surgery cases with the highest brain T cell transcript signatures were chosen for sequencing. With regard to this clone: Its antigen is undetermined.

The V and J genes are TRBV24-1 and TRBJ1-4; D not certain. Specimen: peripheral blood, collected at surgery. The receptor was derived from a boy younger than two with tuberous sclerosis and intractable seizures. The CDR3 region has the DNA TGTGCCACCAGTGATTTGCAGGACGGAGAAAAACTGTTTTTT. The encoded protein is CATSDLQDGEKLFF.